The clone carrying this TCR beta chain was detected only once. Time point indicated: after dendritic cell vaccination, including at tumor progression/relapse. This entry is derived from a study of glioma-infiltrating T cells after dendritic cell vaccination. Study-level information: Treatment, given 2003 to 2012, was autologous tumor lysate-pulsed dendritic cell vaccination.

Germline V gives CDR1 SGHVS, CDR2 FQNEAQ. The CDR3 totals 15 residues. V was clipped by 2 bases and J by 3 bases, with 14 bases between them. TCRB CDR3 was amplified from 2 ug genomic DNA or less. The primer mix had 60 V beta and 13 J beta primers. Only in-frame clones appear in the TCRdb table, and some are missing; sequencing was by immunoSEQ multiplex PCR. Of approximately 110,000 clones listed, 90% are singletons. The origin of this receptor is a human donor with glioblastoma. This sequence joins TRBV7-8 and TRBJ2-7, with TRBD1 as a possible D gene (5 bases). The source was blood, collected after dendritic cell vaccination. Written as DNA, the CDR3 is TGTGCCAGCAGCTTACTAAAAGCTAGGGGCTACGAGCAGTACTTC. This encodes CASSLLKARGYEQYF.